Reported below is one TCR beta chain. This entry is derived from a study of control samples from healthy donors and cancer patients. Method: immunoSEQ multiplex PCR; TCRdb's copy keeps in-frame clones and lacks some. The repertoire has 150,000 to 200,000 clones, 91% of them found once; the top ten carry 1.5%. V was pared by 2 bases and J by 5 bases, with 8 bases of the junction left unmatched. The CDR3 has 17 residues. Germline loops: CDR1 MDHEN, CDR2 SYDVKM. The specimen was blood. This chain uses TRBV28 with TRBJ2-3, with 12 bases fitting TRBD2. The receptor comes from a woman aged 25 to 45 in good health. CDR3 sequence (DNA): TGTGCCAGCAGTTTAGGGGCTAGCGGGAGGGCCGGAGATACGCAGTATTTT. Translated: CASSLGASGRAGDTQYF.